This T cell receptor (beta chain) was captured by sequencing in a study of blood T cell repertoires in COVID-19. Looking at the study overall: Sources were T cells, B-cell-depleted T cells, or PBMCs; the material itself was cDNA or gDNA.

TCRdb keeps only in-frame clones here, not all; method: immunoSEQ multiplex PCR. The repertoire consists of about 260,000 clones, with around 87% occurring once and the leading ten covering less than 4.5%. CDR3 length: 13 amino acids. V dropped 1 base and J dropped 3 bases, with 5 bases sitting between them. Germline V lookup: CDR1 MGHRA, CDR2 YSYEKL. Sequenced material: peripheral blood. The sequence was obtained from a man aged 18 to 29 with active or convalescent COVID-19. This rearrangement joins TRBV4-1 to TRBJ2-3; D gene uncertain. The CDR3, as DNA: TGCGCCAGCAGCCAAGTCATTACAGATACGCAGTATTTT. As protein: CASSQVITDTQYF.